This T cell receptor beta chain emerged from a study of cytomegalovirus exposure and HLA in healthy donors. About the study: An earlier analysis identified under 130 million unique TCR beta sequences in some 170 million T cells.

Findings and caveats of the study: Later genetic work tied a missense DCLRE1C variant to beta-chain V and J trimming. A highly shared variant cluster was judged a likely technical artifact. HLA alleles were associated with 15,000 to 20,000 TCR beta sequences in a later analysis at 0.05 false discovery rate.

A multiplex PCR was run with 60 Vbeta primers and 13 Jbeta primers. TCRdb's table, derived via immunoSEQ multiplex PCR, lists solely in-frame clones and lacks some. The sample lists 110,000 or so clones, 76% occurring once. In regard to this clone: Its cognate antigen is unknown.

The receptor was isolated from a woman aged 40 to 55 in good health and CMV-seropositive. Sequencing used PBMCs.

The CDR3 is CASSLDPDRGGYTF. CDR3 in DNA: TGTGCCAGCAGCTTAGACCCGGACAGGGGTGGCTACACCTTC. V is TRBV7-9 and J is TRBJ1-2, with 9 positions matching TRBD1. With 1 base clipped from V and 7 bases from J, the junction kept 4 bases outside the gene matches. Germline CDR1 SEHNR, CDR2 FQNEAQ (reference sequence). The CDR3 length is 14 residues.